Shown below are 19 T cell receptor beta chains from a single sample sequenced in a study of T cells in Graves' hyperthyroidism and ophthalmopathy. Amplified TCR beta CDR3 regions derived from RNA transcripts. HTBI primers drove first-round RT-PCR of the TCR CDR3. One entry per CDR3 protein results from TCRdb running MiXCR on the multiplex PCR reads. Among roughly 700,000 distinct CDR3 sequences, 15% to 20% were seen once, and the ten largest hold roughly a sixth. Material: blood. The receptors shown here come from a man aged 45 to 65 with Graves' hyperthyroidism.

This clonotype has a count of ten or more. V gene TRBV28 combines with J gene TRBJ1-6; D unresolved. Trimming pared 1 base from V and 5 bases from J, leaving 3 bases between. This CDR3 comprises 13 residues. Germline V gene sequence: CDR1 MDHEN, CDR2 SYDVKM. The chain's CDR3 is CASSLFDNSPLHF. The CDR3 region has the DNA TGTGCCAGCAGTTTATTTGATAATTCACCCCTCCACTTT.

This clonotype showed up just a few times. The rearrangement joins TRBV5-1 to TRBJ2-7; D possibly corresponds to TRBD1 (6 bases). CDR1 and CDR2 (germline): SGHRS, YFSETQ. The V gene lost 0 bases and the J gene lost 5 bases, with 15 bases spanning the gap. This CDR3 has 15 amino acids. CDR3 protein: CASSLAMGAFDEQYF. The CDR3 nucleotides read TGCGCCAGCAGCTTGGCCATGGGGGCGTTCGACGAGCAGTACTTC.

This clonotype was picked up many times. The V and J genes are TRBV30 and TRBJ2-5; D may be TRBD1 or TRBD2 (5 bases each). Trimming left V 3 bases short and J 4 bases short, with 15 bases between. The V gene's germline CDR1 is GTSNPN and CDR2 SVGIG (reference sequence). This CDR3 has 14 amino acids. Written as DNA, the CDR3 is TGTGCCTGGAGCCCGGGACCGTTGCTAGAGACCCAGTACTTC. Protein sequence: CAWSPGPLLETQYF.

About this clonotype itself: A much more abundant neighbour one base away suggests this may be a read error. This sequence joins TRBV11-2 and TRBJ2-2; D is perhaps TRBD2 (6 bases). Trimming shortened V by 4 bases and J by 5 bases, and 11 bases separated the two germline ends. There are 14 residues in the CDR3. CDR1 SGHAT and CDR2 FQNNGV come from the germline V gene. The CDR3 protein is CASSSSGVTGELFF. CDR3 nucleotide sequence: TGTGCCAGCAGCTCATCGGGGGTTACCGGGGAGCTGTTTTTT.

This clonotype has ten or more counts. This chain links TRBV2 with TRBJ2-1, with 10 bases identical to TRBD2. The CDR3 loop spans 15 amino acids. Germline lookup yields CDR1 SNHLY and CDR2 FYNNEI. With V trimmed by 1 base and J by 9 bases, 6 bases remained unmatched. This chain's CDR3 is CASSEGLAGVVEQFF. CDR3 DNA sequence: TGTGCCAGCAGTGAAGGGCTAGCGGGAGTTGTTGAGCAGTTCTTC.

This clonotype was counted a few times. This sequence joins TRBV7-9 and TRBJ1-3; D gene uncertain. The CDR3 is made up of 16 amino acids. Looked up from germline, CDR1 is SEHNR and CDR2 is FQNEAQ (reference sequence). V shed 3 bases and J shed 4 bases, with 16 bases lying between them. The CDR3 bases are TGTGCCAGCAGCTTTTCCCCTGCCGGTAGCGGAAACACCATATATTTT. Its protein product is CASSFSPAGSGNTIYF.

This clonotype has only a few counts. V and J are TRBV27 and TRBJ1-5; D call uncertain. The germline V and J ends were trimmed by 5 bases and 3 bases, with 14 bases remaining between them. This CDR3 contains 15 residues. Germline V CDR1 and CDR2: MNHEY, SMNVEV (reference sequence). The CDR3 DNA reads TGTGCCAGCAGTGGCCTTCGGGTTCCCAATCAGCCCCAGCATTTT. It encodes CASSGLRVPNQPQHF.

On this clonotype: A much larger clone differs from this one at a single base, so this may be a read error. The chain has TRBV5-6 and TRBJ2-3, with 7 nucleotides matching TRBD1. Germline loops: CDR1 SGHDT, CDR2 YYEEEE. CDR3 length equals 15 residues. The CDR3 DNA is TGTGCCGGCAGCAACGACAGGGAGAACACAGATACGCAGTATTTT. Amino acid sequence: CAGSNDRENTDTQYF.

V gene TRBV6-5 combines with J gene TRBJ2-7, with D perhaps TRBD2 (5 bases). The CDR3 sequence is 14 residues long. The germline gives CDR1 MNHEY, CDR2 SVGAGI. Trimming stripped 3 bases from V and 5 bases from J, with 14 bases between. CDR3 DNA sequence: TGTGCCAGCAGTTATCGACGGGGAGCAAACGAGCAGTACTTC. Translation gives CASSYRRGANEQYF.

This clonotype was recorded at least ten times. The chain links TRBV20-1 to TRBJ1-2; no definite D call. Trimming left V 3 bases short and J 6 bases short, with 14 bases between. This CDR3 has 13 residues. Germline CDR1 and CDR2: DFQATT and SNEGSKA (reference sequence). For the CDR3, the DNA is TGCAGTGCTAGTTGGGGTTCCGGCGATGGCTACACCTTC. Its translation is CSASWGSGDGYTF.

The chain is built from TRBV15 and TRBJ2-4, with 9 nucleotides matching TRBD1. CDR3 size: 19 residues. Germline V CDR1 and CDR2: LNHNV, YYDKDF (reference sequence). V dropped 1 base and J dropped 1; count of bases not matched to a gene: 11. For the CDR3, the DNA is TGTGCCACCAGCAGAGGTACCGTGACAGGGACAGGGGCCAAAAACATTCAGTACTTC. Protein product: CATSRGTVTGTGAKNIQYF.

V and J are TRBV19 and TRBJ2-1, with 9 bases fitting TRBD2. The germline gives CDR1 LNHDA, CDR2 SQIVND (reference sequence). CDR3 length: 16 residues. The trim removed 5 bases at V and 4 bases at J, leaving 9 bases unmatched. This CDR3 reads CASSATSGPRYNEQFF. The CDR3 bases are TGTGCCAGTAGTGCTACTAGCGGGCCTAGATACAATGAGCAGTTCTTC.

This clonotype was counted a single time. The chain couples TRBV20-1 to TRBJ2-5, with 10 bases aligning to TRBD1. J gave up 2 bases and V 1 base, and 4 bases lay outside the gene matches. The CDR3 is made up of 15 amino acids. Germline V gene data show CDR1 as DFQATT and CDR2 as SNEGSKA (reference sequence). DNA of the CDR3: TGCAGTGCTAGAGGGACAGGGGGACGTCAAGAGACCCAGTACTTC. This encodes CSARGTGGRQETQYF.

Remarks on this clonotype: A much larger clone sits a single nucleotide away, making a read error possible. This chain connects TRBV24-1 to TRBJ2-7, with a possible D match to TRBD1 (7 bases). The CDR3 totals 12 residues. Trimming left V 9 bases short and J 3 bases short, with 11 bases between. CDR1 KGHDR and CDR2 SFDVKD come from the germline V gene. The CDR3 DNA follows: TGTGCCACCGCGGGACAGAACTACGAGCAGTACTTC. The encoded protein is CATAGQNYEQYF.

This clonotype occurred many times. This rearrangement joins TRBV27 to TRBJ2-3; maybe TRBD2 (5 bases). The germline V gene encodes CDR1 MNHEY and CDR2 SMNVEV (reference sequence). The CDR3 is 15 amino acids. V was pared by 4 bases and J by 4 bases, with 15 bases between. The CDR3 bases are TGTGCCAGCAGTTCCAGGCTGACCGGGGCAGATACGCAGTATTTT. Residues: CASSSRLTGADTQYF.

The sample holds many counts of this clonotype. V usage is TRBV28 and J usage is TRBJ1-5; D is possibly TRBD1 (5 bases). The CDR3 contains 16 residues. Germline V gene lookup returns CDR1 MDHEN and CDR2 SYDVKM. Trimming removed 2 bases from V and 5 bases from J, with 16 bases in between. CDR3 loop: CASSLLDAGRDQPQHF. CDR3 bases: TGTGCCAGCAGTTTACTCGATGCGGGGCGGGATCAGCCCCAGCATTTT.

This clonotype was observed many times. The J gene is TRBJ1-1, the V gene TRBV30; 9 nucleotides line up with TRBD1. The germline V gene encodes CDR1 GTSNPN and CDR2 SVGIG (reference sequence). V was pared by 4 bases and J by 2 bases, with 5 bases of the junction left unmatched. The CDR3 consists of 14 residues. In DNA, the CDR3 is TGTGCCTGGACCCGGGACAGGGTAAACACTGAAGCTTTCTTT. Its protein is CAWTRDRVNTEAFF.

This clonotype was seen at least ten times. This chain links TRBV11-2 with TRBJ2-1; D may be TRBD1 or TRBD2 (6 bases each). V shed 0 bases and J shed 7 bases, with 13 bases lying between them. This CDR3 spans 15 amino acids. Germline V gene lookup returns CDR1 SGHAT and CDR2 FQNNGV. The CDR3: CASSLDLRGRNEQFF. CDR3 nucleotides: TGTGCCAGCAGCTTAGATCTACGGGGGCGGAATGAGCAGTTCTTC.

The V and J genes are TRBV19 and TRBJ2-7; a possible D gene is TRBD2 (6 bases). This CDR3 spans 11 amino acids. Germline V gene sequence: CDR1 LNHDA, CDR2 SQIVND (reference sequence). Trimming removed 5 bases from V and 9 bases from J, with 11 bases in between. The CDR3 loop reads CASSGGSRQYF. As DNA, the CDR3 is TGTGCCAGTAGTGGAGGGAGCAGGCAGTACTTC.